What follows describes a single T cell receptor (beta chain). Authors' analysis steps: ImmunoSEQ supplied junction-only sequences lacking quality scores, so filtering was different. Produced via immunoSEQ multiplex PCR; TCRdb's table is partial and in-frame only. The V and J calls and the clone size are those of that table, but D and trimming were determined from the DNA. Of about a million clones listed, about 80% were seen once; the top ten hold approximately 0.9%. The data stem from a study of shared clonotypes between healthy human individuals. Study in general: Three CD4 naive, three CD4 memory, two CD8 naive and one CD8 memory plate were used per donor.

The V and J ends lost 3 bases and 5 bases respectively, with 10 bases between them. The germline gives CDR1 SGHTA, CDR2 FQGNSA. This CDR3 is 13 amino acids long. CD45RA-negative memory and CD45RA+ naive subsets were split from the CD4+ cells. V is TRBV7-2 and J is TRBJ2-5; D is possibly TRBD2 (6 bases). The TCR originated in a man aged 18 to 30 in good health. Some clones in this sample may be carry-over from other donors' samples. The sequencing input was memory CD4+ T cells from PBMCs. Subset in this sample: CD45RA-negative fraction. CDR3 bases: TGTGCCAGCAGCTTTTTCGGGGGTGAGACCCAGTACTTC. Translated: CASSFFGGETQYF.